Listed below are T cell receptor beta chains from one sample, sequenced in a study of blood T cell repertoires in COVID-19. Clones were read by immunoSEQ multiplex PCR, and TCRdb kept only the in-frame ones, dropping some. The table lists some 44,000 clones, roughly 90% of them singletons. Sequenced material: peripheral blood. These receptors were collected from a human donor in a cohort sampled during active COVID-19. Both conserved end residues are part of each CDR3. Size tells how often a clone was seen (once, few, many) or the class of an expanded clone, and some rows leave it out.

size	V	J	CDR3
large	TRBV7-2	TRBJ1-5	CASSLYSGEQPQHF
few	TRBV5-5	TRBJ2-7	CASRTPRVAAEQYF
.	TRBV7-9	TRBJ1-1	CASSRDTEAFF
.	TRBV19	TRBJ2-7	CASSEVSGSSYEQYF
.	TRBV30	TRBJ2-7	CAWSWRDEQYF
.	TRBV9	TRBJ2-1	CASSGTTSAYNEQFF
once	TRBV7-9	TRBJ2-7	CASSPQGEQYF
.	TRBV7-7	TRBJ2-7	CASSLAVGQGTYEQYF
.	TRBV10-3	TRBJ1-6	CAISESPGQGSPLHF
.	TRBV15	TRBJ2-7	CATSRGAKQYF
.	TRBV9	TRBJ1-1	CASSPARPGEAFF
.	TRBV4-3	TRBJ1-6	CASSQETQGNSPLHF
once	TRBV15	TRBJ2-1	CATSREVTGPRVQFF
.	TRBV6-5	TRBJ2-7	CASSLTSGGFNEQYF
.	TRBV4-1	TRBJ1-1	CASSQVGGKAFF
.	TRBV3-1/TRBV3-2	TRBJ1-2	CASSPDIVRYGYTF
.	TRBV15	TRBJ2-5	CATSRVPGRQETQYF
.	TRBV25-1	TRBJ2-7	CASSLIGIPYEQYF
.	TRBV19	TRBJ2-1	CASSLWDREYEQFF
.	TRBV28	TRBJ1-5	CASFSRGDQPQHF
.	TRBV21-1	TRBJ2-7	CASSPGDREITFEQYF
.	TRBV9	TRBJ1-6	CASSSRDSLRPLHF
.	TRBV12-3/TRBV12-4	TRBJ2-4	CASTTYRVDIQYF
.	TRBV3-1/TRBV3-2	TRBJ1-2	CASSSQGLANYGYTF
.	TRBV5-1	TRBJ2-1	CASSLGDREIGEQFF
once	TRBV30	TRBJ1-1	CAWSQGRSWNTEAFF
.	TRBV5-6	TRBJ1-5	CASSSVQSNQPRHF
.	TRBV7-6	TRBJ1-3	CASSLVAGGKGDTIYF
.	TRBV19	TRBJ2-7	CATREWGQNNYEQYF
.	TRBV4-2	TRBJ2-5	CASSQLRGGTQYF
.	TRBV28	TRBJ2-7	CASRIAGGYEQYF
once	TRBV4-3	TRBJ2-6	CVSSQDVDSSGANVLTF
.	TRBV7-2	TRBJ2-3	CASSLAKTGLTSGRDTQYF
.	TRBV18	TRBJ2-4	CASSPGVWARGKNIQYF
.	TRBV28	TRBJ1-2	CASRAYRGIGGYTF
.	TRBV10-3	TRBJ1-5	CAIISESNQPQHF
.	TRBV7-9	TRBJ2-1	CASSLNAGFYNEQFF
.	TRBV5-1	TRBJ1-3	CASSLTPGQGGNTIYF
once	TRBV7-2	TRBJ2-3	CASSLSGVGTDTQYF
.	TRBV10-3	TRBJ1-4	CAITSGPKEKLFF
.	TRBV27	TRBJ1-1	CASSLVRVARNTEAFF
.	TRBV7-2	TRBJ1-5	CASSPRGGREPQHF
.	TRBV6-2/TRBV6-3	TRBJ2-3	CASSYWGTSGGTDTQYF
once	TRBV3-1/TRBV3-2	TRBJ1-1	CASSRSGGNTEAFF
.	TRBV11-2	TRBJ1-2	CASSQGGRSNYGYTF
.	TRBV6-6	TRBJ2-5	CASSKTGVFQETQYF
.	TRBV19	TRBJ2-1	CASRSPGTSGRAGEQFF
.	TRBV9	TRBJ1-2	CASSAAGQHYGYTF
once	TRBV7-2	TRBJ2-1	CASTTLAGAYNEQFF
once	TRBV3-1/TRBV3-2	TRBJ2-1	CASSVRGRGSNNEQFF
.	TRBV3-1/TRBV3-2	TRBJ2-7	CASSPAGTNSYEQYF
.	TRBV3-1/TRBV3-2	TRBJ2-7	CASSQERVAGAREQYF
.	TRBV9	TRBJ2-3	CASSVSGSTDTQYF